The entry below gives a single TCR beta chain sequence along with its context. Generated by immunoSEQ multiplex PCR, the TCRdb table keeps only in-frame clones and is missing some. The table has about 22,000 clones, 77% seen once. CDR1 is SGHDT, CDR2 YYEEEE, per germline. V gave up 3 bases and J gave up 2 bases, with 17 bases separating them. The length of the CDR3 is 16 residues. The entry originates in a study of ipilimumab plus nivolumab after autologous stem cell transplantation. Overall study context: The DLBCL group included primary refractory and relapsed cases.

Dosing: nivolumab 3 mg/kg IV, weeks 1, 4, 7, 10, then every two weeks to week 26. The TCR was taken from a male donor with diffuse large B-cell lymphoma. V is TRBV5-6 and J is TRBJ2-5; D gene unclear. The material was PBMCs, obtained in a trial of ipilimumab plus nivolumab as post-transplant consolidation. The CDR3 here is CASSSLLRTNQETQYF. CDR3 nucleotides: TGTGCCAGCAGCTCCTTGCTGCGAACGAATCAAGAGACCCAGTACTTC.